The clone carrying this TCR beta chain was seen a handful of times. Each CDR3 protein gets one entry after TCRdb re-called the 5' RACE reads with MiXCR. This sample yields about 400,000 distinct CDR3 sequences, of which roughly 18% are seen a single time; about 22% belongs to the top ten. This sample is part of a study of T-cell memory formation after mild COVID-19. Source material: PBMCs or a T cell subset sorted from them (not recorded which). The clonotype originates from a man between 18 and 29 years old who had mild COVID-19 (a few samples of this study predate the infection). Cell type and time point are not known.

The CDR3 DNA follows: TGTGCCAGCAGCTTGGGACAGGGTTATTCACCCCTCCACTTT. This sequence encodes CASSLGQGYSPLHF. V usage is TRBV7-2 and J usage is TRBJ1-6; 9 bases match TRBD1. V was clipped by 3 bases and J by 8 bases; unmatched bases: 2. The CDR3 is 14 residues long. In germline, CDR1 is SGHTA, CDR2 FQGNSA.